The 20 T cell receptor beta chains in this list originate from one sample, sequenced in a study of cytomegalovirus exposure and HLA in healthy donors. The PCR made use of 60 Vbeta and 13 Jbeta primers. Produced via immunoSEQ multiplex PCR; TCRdb's table is partial and in-frame only. The sample lists 190,000 or so clones, under 85% seen once, with 1.6% in the top ten. Material for sequencing was PBMCs. Receptors were obtained from a middle-aged man in good health and CMV-seronegative.

In this sample, this clone turned up once. V gene TRBV14 combines with J gene TRBJ2-7; 9 bases line up with TRBD2. The CDR3 extends over 17 amino acids. The germline V gene has CDR1 SGHDN and CDR2 FVKESK. The trim removed 0 bases at V and 4 bases at J, leaving 10 bases unmatched. The DNA for the CDR3 is TGTGCCAGCAGCCAAGAGGGGTGGAAGACTAGCGGTTACGAGCAGTACTTC. It yields the protein CASSQEGWKTSGYEQYF.

The chain is built from TRBV5-1 and TRBJ2-2, with 11 positions matching TRBD1. Trimming at V came to 7 bases and at J to 6 bases, leaving 5 bases not matched to a gene. CDR1 SGHRS and CDR2 YFSETQ come from the germline V gene. The CDR3 consists of 14 residues. The CDR3 bases are TGCGCCAGCTCTGGACAGGGGGCGGCCGGGGAGCTGTTTTTT. It is translated as CASSGQGAAGELFF.

The chain combines TRBV5-3 with TRBJ2-1, with 8 bases lining up with TRBD1. TRBV5-3 is an ORF, with its function uncertain. V trimming: 0 bases; J trimming: 3 bases; junction bases outside the gene matches: 5. The CDR3 has 16 residues. The CDR3, as DNA: TGTGCCAGAAGCTTGGGGCAGGGGGCTTTCTACAATGAGCAGTTCTTC. The encoded protein is CARSLGQGAFYNEQFF.

A single count supports this clone. The gene calls are TRBV27 and TRBJ2-1; 12 bases map to TRBD2. Trimming took 6 bases from V and 5 from J; bases not matched to a gene: 5. The CDR3 covers 15 residues. The germline CDR1 and CDR2 sequences are MNHEY and SMNVEV (reference sequence). The CDR3 nucleotides are TGTGCCAGCAGGACTAGGACTAGCGGGGACAATGAGCAGTTCTTC. This encodes CASRTRTSGDNEQFF.

This chain uses TRBV19 with TRBJ1-5; TRBD1 matches at 7 bases. This CDR3 is built from 14 residues. J was trimmed by 3 bases and V by 8 bases; bases with no gene match: 7. Germline values: CDR1 LNHDA, CDR2 SQIVND (reference sequence). This CDR3 is CASATGQNNQPQHF. The CDR3 DNA reads as TGTGCCAGTGCGACGGGACAGAACAATCAGCCCCAGCATTTT.

This clone was observed a handful of times. This chain joins TRBV28 and TRBJ2-7; weak D call: TRBD1 (6 bases). CDR1 MDHEN and CDR2 SYDVKM come from the germline V gene. V gave up 5 bases and J gave up 0 bases, with 14 bases separating them. CDR3 length: 15 residues. The CDR3 coding sequence is TGTGCCAGCAGTCTACAGGGTGGGGGCTCCTACGAGCAGTACTTC. As protein: CASSLQGGGSYEQYF. Full variable domain (missing parts from reference TRBV28 and TRBJ2-7): DVKVTQSSRYLVKRTGEKVFLECVQDMDHENMFWYRQDPGLGLRLIYFSYDVKMKEKGDIPEGYSVSREKKERFSLILESASTNQTSMYLCASSLQGGGSYEQYFGPGTRLTVT.

This chain connects TRBV7-2 to TRBJ2-3, with 8 bases aligning to TRBD2. Per the germline V gene, CDR1 is SGHTA and CDR2 is FQGNSA. The CDR3 is 16 amino acids. V lost 5 bases to trimming and J lost 4 bases; unmatched junction nucleotides: 11. CDR3 in amino acids: CASSPPGLVPPDTQYF. CDR3 bases: TGTGCCAGCAGCCCCCCGGGACTAGTTCCCCCAGATACGCAGTATTTT.

The genes are TRBV7-2 and TRBJ2-4; D is possibly TRBD1 (6 bases). This CDR3 has 15 residues. The V and J ends lost 5 bases and 1 base respectively, with 12 bases between them. Germline CDR1 is SGHTA and CDR2 is FQGNSA. The CDR3: CASSEPTGAKNIQYF. The CDR3 DNA reads TGTGCCAGCAGCGAGCCTACAGGGGCCAAAAACATTCAGTACTTC. Combining the CDR3 with reference TRBV7-2 and TRBJ2-4 gives the whole variable domain GAGVSQSPSNKVTEKGKDVELRCDPISGHTALYWYRQSLGQGLEFLIYFQGNSAPDKSGLPSDRFSAERTGGSVSTLTIQRTQQEDSAVYLCASSEPTGAKNIQYFGAGTRLSVL.

The rearrangement uses TRBV5-4 and TRBJ2-3; 9 bases agree with TRBD1. The CDR3 is 14 residues long. Germline assignment: CDR1 SGHNT and CDR2 YYREEE (reference sequence). V dropped 4 bases and J dropped 6; count of bases not matched to a gene: 6. For the CDR3, the DNA is TGTGCCAGCAGCCCGGACAGGGGCGCGGATACGCAGTATTTT. Translation: CASSPDRGADTQYF.

V is TRBV2 and J is TRBJ1-4, with TRBD1 identical over 10 bases. In germline, CDR1 is SNHLY, CDR2 FYNNEI. Trimming took 6 bases from V and 8 from J; bases not matched to a gene: 6. This CDR3 comprises 14 residues. In nucleotides, the CDR3 is TGTGCCAGCAGGATGACAGGGGGCAGGGAAAAACTGTTTTTT. It codes for CASRMTGGREKLFF.

CDR3 coding DNA: TGTGCCAGCAGTGAGGAGGGGCCTATAACTAATGAAAAACTGTTTTTT. Protein: CASSEEGPITNEKLFF. V gene TRBV2 combines with J gene TRBJ1-4; D might be TRBD1 (5 bases). The CDR3 runs 16 residues. The germline gives CDR1 SNHLY, CDR2 FYNNEI. The V gene lost 3 bases and the J gene lost 1 base, with 12 bases spanning the gap.

The CDR3: CATGGDGQETQYF. CDR3 bases: TGTGCCACCGGGGGGGACGGCCAAGAGACCCAGTACTTC. This rearrangement joins TRBV6-1 to TRBJ2-5; TRBD2 matches 8 bases. Unmatched junction bases numbered 5, after V lost 10 bases and J lost 1 base. The germline V gene encodes CDR1 MNHNS and CDR2 SASEGT. The CDR3 runs to 13 residues.

The chain joins TRBV27 to TRBJ1-2, with D unresolved. V was pared by 2 bases and J by 4 bases, with 14 bases between. Germline CDR1 reads MNHEY; CDR2 reads SMNVEV (reference sequence). The CDR3 contains 15 residues. The CDR3 reads CASSLAPGGGYGYTF. CDR3 in DNA: TGTGCCAGCAGTTTAGCCCCCGGTGGTGGCTATGGCTACACCTTC.

This clone has only a few counts. The chain joins TRBV5-1 to TRBJ1-2; D is unclear. The CDR3 is 15 residues long. V lost 4 bases, J lost 7 bases, and 20 bases lay in between. CDR1 SGHRS and CDR2 YFSETQ come from the germline V gene. CDR3 in amino acids: CASSADSGNTGGYTF. The CDR3, as DNA: TGCGCCAGCAGCGCAGATTCCGGGAACACGGGTGGCTACACCTTC.

This clone has only one observation. One junction end does not reproduce the germline sequence, and a read error may be involved. Within the sample, other DNA sequences also encode this same CDR3. The CDR3 is CARSSTCATNEKLFF. CDR3 DNA sequence: TGTGCCAGGAGCTCCACTTGTGCAACTAATGAAAAACTGTTTTTT. The V and J genes are TRBV5-3 and TRBJ1-4; D is unclear. TRBV5-3 is recorded as an ORF, its role being uncertain. This CDR3 is built from 15 residues.

The chain uses TRBV30 and TRBJ2-3; weak D call: TRBD1 (5 bases). V lost 0 bases to trimming and J lost 12 bases, with 19 bases between them. Germline V gene data show CDR1 as GTSNPN and CDR2 as SVGIG (reference sequence). This CDR3 comprises 14 residues. This CDR3 reads CAWSVPPRGQGQYF. The CDR3, as DNA: TGTGCCTGGAGTGTACCCCCCCGTGGGCAGGGACAGTATTTT.

The CDR3 nucleotides are TGTGCCAGCAGCCCGACCGGGACAGGATCCTACGAGCAGTACTTC. Protein: CASSPTGTGSYEQYF. The gene calls are TRBV5-4 and TRBJ2-7, with 8 bases aligning to TRBD1. The CDR3 totals 15 residues. Germline V CDR1 and CDR2: SGHNT, YYREEE (reference sequence). The J segment lost 1 base and the V segment lost 4 bases, leaving 7 bases of the junction unmatched.

The CDR3 DNA reads TGCGCCAGCAGGGCGGGAGACACAGATACGCAGTATTTT. Translated: CASRAGDTDTQYF. The chain uses TRBV5-1 and TRBJ2-3; 7 positions agree with TRBD2. J gave up 2 bases and V 5 bases, and 2 bases lay outside the gene matches. The CDR3 runs 13 residues. CDR1 is SGHRS, CDR2 YFSETQ, per germline.

A single count supports this clone. The chain couples TRBV10-3 to TRBJ1-5; D is uncertain. The CDR3 covers 17 residues. Germline CDR1 and CDR2: ENHRY and SYGVKD. Trimming shortened V by 7 bases and J by 0 bases, and 19 bases separated the two germline ends. CDR3 DNA: TGTGCCATCAATGCCAGCGATTACTTCTATAGCAATCAGCCCCAGCATTTT. Protein sequence: CAINASDYFYSNQPQHF.

The chain carries TRBV5-1 and TRBJ2-5; tentatively, D is TRBD1 (5 bases). CDR1 is SGHRS and CDR2 is YFSETQ in the germline V gene. The CDR3 has 13 amino acids. Between the trimmed V and J ends, which lost 2 bases and 3 bases, there was a span of 8 bases. The CDR3 reads CASSLGREETQYF. CDR3 nucleotide sequence: TGCGCCAGCAGCTTAGGCAGGGAAGAGACCCAGTACTTC.